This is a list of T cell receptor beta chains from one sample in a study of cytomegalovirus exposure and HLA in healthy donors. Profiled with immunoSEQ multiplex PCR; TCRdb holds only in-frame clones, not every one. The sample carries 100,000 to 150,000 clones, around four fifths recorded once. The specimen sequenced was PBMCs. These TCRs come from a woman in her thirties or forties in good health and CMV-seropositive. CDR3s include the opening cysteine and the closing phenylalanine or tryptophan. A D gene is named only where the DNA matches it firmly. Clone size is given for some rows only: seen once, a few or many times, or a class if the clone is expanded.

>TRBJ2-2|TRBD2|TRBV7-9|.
TGTGCCAGCAGCTGGGGCGAAAGCGGGAAACGCACCGGGGAGCTGTTTTTT
CASSWGESGKRTGELFF
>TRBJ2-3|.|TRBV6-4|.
TGTGCCAGCAGTGACTTCCCGACTAGTCTAGATACGCAGTATTTT
CASSDFPTSLDTQYF
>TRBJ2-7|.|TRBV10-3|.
TGTGCCATCAGTGGCCAGCGCGAAGGCTACGAGCAGTACTTC
CAISGQREGYEQYF
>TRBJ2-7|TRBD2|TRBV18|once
TGTGCCAGCTCTGCACTAGCGGGGGACTACGAGCAGTACTTC
CASSALAGDYEQYF
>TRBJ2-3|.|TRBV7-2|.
TGTGCCAGCAGCCGGAGCACAGATACGCAGTATTTT
CASSRSTDTQYF
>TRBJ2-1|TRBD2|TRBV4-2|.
TGTGCCAGCAGCCAAGATCGGCGGGAGAGTTTGTTCCATGAGCAGTTCTTC
CASSQDRRESLFHEQFF
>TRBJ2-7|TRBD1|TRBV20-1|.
TGCAGTGCAAACAGGGGCCACGAGCAGTACTTC
CSANRGHEQYF
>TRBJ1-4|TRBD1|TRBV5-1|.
TGCGCCAGCAAGGAGACAGGGATGGGAGAAAAACTGTTTTTT
CASKETGMGEKLFF
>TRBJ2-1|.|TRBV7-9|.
TGTGCCAGCAGCTTAGATGCGGTCAGCTCCTACAATGAGCAGTTCTTC
CASSLDAVSSYNEQFF
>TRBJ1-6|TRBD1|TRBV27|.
TGTGCCAGCAGTTTTTTGGGACAGGGGAATTCACCCCTCCACTTT
CASSFLGQGNSPLHF
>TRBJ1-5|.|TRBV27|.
TGTGCCAGCAGTTTAGGAGGGGCTCATAGCAATCAGCCCCAGCATTTT
CASSLGGAHSNQPQHF
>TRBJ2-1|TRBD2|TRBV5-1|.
TGCGCCAGCAGCTTGGGAGCGGGAGGGGGGAATGAGCAGTTCTTC
CASSLGAGGGNEQFF
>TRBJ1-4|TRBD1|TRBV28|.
TGTGCCAGCAGTTTAAGGACAGGGGGTGAAAAACTGTTTTTT
CASSLRTGGEKLFF
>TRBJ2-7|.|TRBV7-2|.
TGTGCCAGCAGCTTTCTCGCGCACGAGCAGTACTTC
CASSFLAHEQYF
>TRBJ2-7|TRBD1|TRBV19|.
TGTGCCAGTAGTCCCCGACAGGGTAGGTACTACGAGCAGTACTTC
CASSPRQGRYYEQYF
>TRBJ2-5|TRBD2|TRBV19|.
TGTGCCAGTAGTACAGGACTAGCGGGAGCAGGGACCCAGTACTTC
CASSTGLAGAGTQYF
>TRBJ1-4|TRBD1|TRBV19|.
TGTGCCAGTACCGAGGGGGCAGGGAGGAGGAAAATGGAAAAACTGTTTTTT
CASTEGAGRRKMEKLFF
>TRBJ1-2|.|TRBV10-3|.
TGTGCCATCAGTGGACGGGGGGCGAAGGGCTACACCTTC
CAISGRGAKGYTF
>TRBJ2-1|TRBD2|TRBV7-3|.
TGTGCCAGCAGCTTACGACCCGGGACTAGCGCCTCCAATGAGCAGTTCTTC
CASSLRPGTSASNEQFF
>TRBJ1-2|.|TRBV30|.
TGTGCCTGGAGCCCCAGGGGCAGGGCTGGCTACACCTTC
CAWSPRGRAGYTF
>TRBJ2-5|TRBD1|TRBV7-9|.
TGTTCCATCGTGGGACAGGGTGGGACCCAGTACTTC
CSIVGQGGTQYF
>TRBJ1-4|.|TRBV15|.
TGTGCCACCAGCAGACGGGGGGGGACGGAAAAACTGTTTTTT
CATSRRGGTEKLFF
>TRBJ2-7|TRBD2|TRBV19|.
TGTGCCAGTAGCCCGGGACTAGCGGGAGGTTACGTTTACGAGCAGTACTTC
CASSPGLAGGYVYEQYF